The clone carrying this T cell receptor beta chain has more than one count but fewer than ten. Its target is unknown. This specimen comes from a study of regulatory T cells in long-lasting Graves disease. Study-wide context: Persistent cases were those of Graves' disease that involved over 5 years of antithyroid drugs with positive TSH receptor antibodies. Study-wide findings and caveats: Whereas new patients shared roughly 910 public clonotypes, persistent patients shared more, at about 3,000. Favored gene segments in persistent disease were TRBV28, TRBJ1-2 and TRBJ2-5.

The authors built TCR beta libraries using iRepertoire HTBI primers and Arm-PCR of CDR3 regions. Each CDR3 protein is one row after TCRdb ran MiXCR on the multiplex PCR reads. The profile shows roughly 400,000 distinct CDR3 sequences, roughly 20% of them singletons. The time point was: persistent/refractory GD, antithyroid drugs over 5 years with positive TRAb. PBMCs were the source of the RNA used for TCR sequencing. Graves' disease diagnosis was established per American Thyroid Association guidelines. V was shortened by 4 bases and J by 4 bases, with 7 bases between the two germline ends. Germline V gene lookup returns CDR1 SEHNR and CDR2 FQNEAQ (reference sequence). The length of the CDR3 is 13 residues.

Here the sequenced sample was peripheral blood mononuclear cells (PBMCs), taken when the disease was refractory, from a patient treated with antithyroid drugs. The chain carries TRBV7-9 and TRBJ2-2; D is unresolved. The sequence was obtained from a female donor with Graves disease. The chain's CDR3 is CASSSRPTGELFF. CDR3 DNA sequence: TGTGCCAGCAGCTCCCGACCCACCGGGGAGCTGTTTTTT.